These 19 T cell receptor beta chains share one sample of origin, sequenced in a study of blood T cells in healthy people across ages (dated by TCRdb to the mid-2010s). Libraries were prepared through 5' RACE. The second PCR ran for about 6 to 11 cycles and used a J-beta primer mix along with a sample-barcoded 5' primer. TCRdb's own reprocessing of the public reads used fastp at Q25 and MiXCR and kept productive beta chains. Here each entry gathers all rows of one CDR3 protein and keeps the most common genes and DNA. This sample gives over 1,500,000 distinct CDR3 sequences in total; about 39% of them show up just once. Clones ranked in the top ten supply around 23% of the sample. The sequenced sample consisted of blood. The receptors shown here come from a human donor in good health.

This clonotype was detected only a few times. V usage is TRBV30 and J usage is TRBJ1-2; D gene unclear. The CDR3 extends over 15 amino acids. Per the germline V gene, CDR1 is GTSNPN and CDR2 is SVGIG (reference sequence). Trimming took off 1 base at V and 4 bases at J, with 16 bases between the two ends. The CDR3, as DNA: TGTGCCTGGAGTGCTATACTGCGCCGAGGCTATGGCTACACCTTC. It encodes CAWSAILRRGYGYTF.

Note on this clonotype: This may come from a read error, since a much larger clone is one base off. The V gene is TRBV7-9, the J gene TRBJ2-1, with 8 bases matching TRBD2. Germline V gene data show CDR1 as SEHNR and CDR2 as FQNEAQ (reference sequence). V was pared by 4 bases and J by 3 bases, with 2 bases of the junction left unmatched. The CDR3 runs 14 residues. CDR3 DNA: TGTGCCAGCAGCTGCGCGGGGGGCTACAATGAGCAGTTCTTC. It yields the protein CASSCAGGYNEQFF.

Of note for this clonotype: The junction departs from germline at one end; a sequencing error may be responsible. The chain links TRBV7-2 to TRBJ1-5; perhaps TRBD1 as D (5 bases). CDR1 and CDR2 (germline): SGHTA, FQGNSA. This CDR3 is built from 14 residues. CDR3 nucleotides: TGTGCCAGCAGCTCAGGGTCCAGCAATCAGCCCCACCATTTT. Protein product: CASSSGSSNQPHHF.

As to this clonotype: Just one base apart from a much larger clone, this may be a read error. This rearrangement joins TRBV20-1 to TRBJ2-1; TRBD2 matches 7 bases. Germline CDR1 and CDR2: DFQATT and SNEGSKA (reference sequence). The CDR3 has 15 amino acids. The DNA for the CDR3 is TGCAGTGCTAGAGTCGGCGGGAGTGACTACAGTGAGCAGTTCTTC. Encoded protein: CSARVGGSDYSEQFF.

The genes are TRBV3-1 and TRBJ2-6; D may match TRBD1 or TRBD2 (6 bases each). Trimming took 1 base from V and 2 from J, leaving 12 bases between them. The CDR3 covers 17 residues. The germline V gene encodes CDR1 LGHDT and CDR2 YNNKEL (reference sequence). CDR3 bases: TGTGCCAGCAGCCAAGCCTCCGGGGGCGCTGGGGCCAACGTCCTGACTTTC. The encoded protein is CASSQASGGAGANVLTF.

The CDR3 sequence is CASSERPRTGGRDEQFF. CDR3 nucleotide sequence: TGCGCCAGCAGCGAGAGGCCGAGGACAGGGGGAAGGGATGAGCAGTTCTTC. V is TRBV5-1 and J is TRBJ2-1; TRBD1 matches 10 bases. CDR3 size: 17 residues. V shed 4 bases and J 8 bases; nucleotides not matched to a gene: 15. Germline CDR1 and CDR2: SGHRS and YFSETQ. Using reference TRBV5-1 and TRBJ2-1 for the parts outside the CDR3, the full variable domain is KAGVTQTPRYLIKTRGQQVTLSCSPISGHRSVSWYQQTPGQGLQFLFEYFSETQRNKGNFPGRFSGRQFSNSRSEMNVSTLELGDSALYLCASSERPRTGGRDEQFFGPGTRLTVL.

This clonotype came up a few times. The chain uses TRBV24-1 and TRBJ2-1; D remains unclear. This CDR3 spans 12 amino acids. Germline CDR1 reads KGHDR; CDR2 reads SFDVKD. V gave up 6 bases and J gave up 9 bases, with 11 bases separating them. CDR3 coding DNA: TGTGCCACCAGTCATCTGGGCCTTGAGCAGTTCTTC. This encodes CATSHLGLEQFF.

This clonotype occurred a few times. V gene TRBV2 combines with J gene TRBJ1-2; maybe TRBD1 (5 bases). Germline CDR1 is SNHLY and CDR2 is FYNNEI. V was shortened by 7 bases and J by 1 base, with 10 bases between the two germline ends. CDR3 length equals 13 residues. The DNA for the CDR3 is TGTGCCAGCATGGGGGAGTATAACTATGGCTACACCTTC. Translating gives CASMGEYNYGYTF.

This clonotype was counted a few times. This sequence joins TRBV7-9 and TRBJ2-1; D may correspond to TRBD1 or TRBD2 (5 bases each). CDR3 length: 16 amino acids. V gave up 5 bases and J gave up 3 bases, with 17 bases separating them. Per the germline V gene, CDR1 is SEHNR and CDR2 is FQNEAQ (reference sequence). CDR3: CASSPPNGANYNEQFF. The CDR3, as DNA: TGTGCCAGCAGCCCTCCTAACGGGGCTAACTACAATGAGCAGTTCTTC. Full variable domain (rest looked up from reference TRBV7-9 and TRBJ2-1): DTGVSQNPRHKITKRGQNVTFRCDPISEHNRLYWYRQTLGQGPEFLTYFQNEAQLEKSRLLSDRFSAERPKGSFSTLEIQRTEQGDSAMYLCASSPPNGANYNEQFFGPGTRLTVL.

This sequence joins TRBV5-6 and TRBJ1-2, with D perhaps matching TRBD1 (5 bases). The V end was cut by 1 base, the J end by 6 bases, with 13 bases between. The germline CDR1 and CDR2 sequences are SGHDT and YYEEEE. The CDR3 spans 14 residues. The CDR3 reads CASSLYPREDGYTF. DNA of the CDR3: TGTGCCAGCAGCTTGTACCCCAGGGAGGATGGCTACACCTTC.

This clonotype was detected only once. V and J are TRBV6-6 and TRBJ1-2; no clear D. This CDR3 comprises 16 residues. The V gene lost 0 bases and the J gene lost 2 bases, with 13 bases spanning the gap. The germline V gene has CDR1 MNHNY and CDR2 SVGAGI (reference sequence). The CDR3: CASSYSMAADNYGYTF. The CDR3 nucleotides read TGTGCCAGCAGTTACTCTATGGCCGCTGACAACTATGGCTACACCTTC.

This clonotype was seen only a few times. The chain employs TRBV27 and TRBJ2-4; 13 bases map to TRBD2. Per the germline V gene, CDR1 is MNHEY and CDR2 is SMNVEV (reference sequence). The CDR3 runs 15 residues. V lost 7 bases to trimming and J lost 8 bases; unmatched junction nucleotides: 8. The CDR3 here is CASTTSGGALDIQYF. The CDR3 region has the DNA TGTGCCAGCACTACTAGCGGGGGGGCCCTAGACATTCAGTACTTC.

This clonotype was seen only a few times. The V gene is TRBV6-2 or TRBV6-3, the J gene TRBJ2-1; weak D call: TRBD1 (5 bases). The CDR3 runs 18 residues. Per the germline V gene, CDR1 is MNHEY and CDR2 is SVGEGT. V dropped 2 bases and J dropped 6 bases, with 23 bases sitting between them. CDR3 in DNA: TGTGCCAGCAGTTACACTTCTCGCCGGACATTGGGAAGCAATGAGCAGTTCTTC. Encoded protein: CASSYTSRRTLGSNEQFF.

The chain combines TRBV9 with TRBJ2-5; 9 bases are shared with TRBD2. V lost 2 bases to trimming and J lost 0 bases; unmatched junction nucleotides: 2. The CDR3 totals 15 residues. Germline V CDR1 and CDR2: SGDLS, YYNGEE. CDR3 in DNA: TGTGCCAGCAGCGTCGCGGGGGGGGACCAAGAGACCCAGTACTTC. Amino acid sequence: CASSVAGGDQETQYF.

The chain recombines TRBV7-9 with TRBJ2-7; 7 bases are shared with TRBD1. Trimming cost V 6 bases and J 6 bases; bases outside gene matches: 17. CDR1 and CDR2 from the germline V gene are SEHNR and FQNEAQ (reference sequence). The CDR3 sequence is 16 residues long. The CDR3 bases are TGTGCCAGCAGTCCTCGACAGGGAGATCCTACGGGCGAGCAGTACTTC. Protein sequence: CASSPRQGDPTGEQYF.

This clonotype occurred a few times. The chain carries TRBV20-1 and TRBJ2-3; D is unresolved. CDR1 is DFQATT and CDR2 is SNEGSKA in the germline V gene (reference sequence). The CDR3 sequence is 10 residues long. Trimming stripped 3 bases from V and 7 bases from J, with 5 bases between. The CDR3 DNA follows: TGCAGTGCTAGTATGAATACGCAGTATTTT. It specifies CSASMNTQYF.

This clonotype was recorded at least ten times. V usage is TRBV5-1 and J usage is TRBJ2-1, with D tentatively TRBD1 (5 bases). This CDR3 has 16 amino acids. CDR1 and CDR2 from the germline V gene are SGHRS and YFSETQ. V shed 3 bases and J shed 0 bases, with 13 bases lying between them. The CDR3, as DNA: TGCGCCAGCAGCTGGACACAGGCGAACTCCTACAATGAGCAGTTCTTC. Translated, it gives CASSWTQANSYNEQFF.

Regarding this clonotype: It may be a read error: a sequence one base away is much more abundant. The V gene is TRBV29-1, the J gene TRBJ2-5, with 9 positions matching TRBD1. The germline V gene has CDR1 SQVTM and CDR2 ANQGSEA. This CDR3 is 13 amino acids long. The CDR3: CSVPGQGQETLYF. DNA of the CDR3: TGCAGCGTTCCGGGACAGGGCCAAGAGACCCTGTACTTC.

The chain links TRBV15 to TRBJ2-7; D is undetermined. From germline, CDR1 is LNHNV and CDR2 YYDKDF (reference sequence). V was pared by 0 bases and J by 3 bases, with 15 bases between. The CDR3 sequence is 16 residues long. In DNA, the CDR3 is TGTGCCACCAGCAGAGAACACGGAGAGGATTACTACGAGCAGTACTTC. Protein product: CATSREHGEDYYEQYF.